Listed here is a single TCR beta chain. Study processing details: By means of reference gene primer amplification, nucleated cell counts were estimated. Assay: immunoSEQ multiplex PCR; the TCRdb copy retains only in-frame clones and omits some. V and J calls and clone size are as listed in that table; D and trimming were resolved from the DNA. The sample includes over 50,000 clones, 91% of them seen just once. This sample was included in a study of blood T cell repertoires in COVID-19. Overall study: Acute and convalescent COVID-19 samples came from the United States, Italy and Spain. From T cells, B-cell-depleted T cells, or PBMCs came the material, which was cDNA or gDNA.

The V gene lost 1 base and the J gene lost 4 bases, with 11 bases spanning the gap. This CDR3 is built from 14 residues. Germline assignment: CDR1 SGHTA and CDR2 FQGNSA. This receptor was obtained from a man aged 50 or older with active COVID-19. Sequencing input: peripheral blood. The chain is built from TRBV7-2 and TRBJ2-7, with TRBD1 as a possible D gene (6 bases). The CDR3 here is CASSLEVTGYEQYF. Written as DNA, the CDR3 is TGTGCCAGCAGCTTAGAGGTCACAGGGTACGAGCAGTACTTC.